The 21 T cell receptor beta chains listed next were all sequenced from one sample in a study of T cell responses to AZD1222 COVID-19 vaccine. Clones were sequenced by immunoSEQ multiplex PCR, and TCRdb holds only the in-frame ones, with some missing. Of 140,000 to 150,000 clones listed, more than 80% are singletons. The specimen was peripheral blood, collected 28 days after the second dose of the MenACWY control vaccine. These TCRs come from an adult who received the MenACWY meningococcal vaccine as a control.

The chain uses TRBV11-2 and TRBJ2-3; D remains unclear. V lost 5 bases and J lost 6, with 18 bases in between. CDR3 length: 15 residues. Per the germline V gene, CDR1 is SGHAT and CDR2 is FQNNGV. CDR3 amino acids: CASSRVPLPVDTQYF. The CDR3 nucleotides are TGTGCCAGCAGCCGAGTCCCCCTTCCAGTGGATACGCAGTATTTT.

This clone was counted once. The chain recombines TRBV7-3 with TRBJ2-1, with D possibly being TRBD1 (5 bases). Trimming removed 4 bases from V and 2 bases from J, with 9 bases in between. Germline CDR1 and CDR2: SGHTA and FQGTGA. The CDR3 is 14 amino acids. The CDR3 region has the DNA TGTGCCAGCAGCTCAGCAGGGCCCTACAATGAGCAGTTCTTC. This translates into CASSSAGPYNEQFF.

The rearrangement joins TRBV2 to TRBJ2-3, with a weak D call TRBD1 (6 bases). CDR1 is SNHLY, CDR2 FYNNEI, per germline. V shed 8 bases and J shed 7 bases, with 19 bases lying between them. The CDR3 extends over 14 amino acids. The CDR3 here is CASGGHSGDHTQYF. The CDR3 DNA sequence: TGTGCCAGCGGGGGACATTCTGGGGACCATACGCAGTATTTT.

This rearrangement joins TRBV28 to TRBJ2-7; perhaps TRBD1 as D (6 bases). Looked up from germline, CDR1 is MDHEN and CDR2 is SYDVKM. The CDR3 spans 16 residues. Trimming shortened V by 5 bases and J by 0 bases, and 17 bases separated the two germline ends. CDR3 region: CASSLPGTLNSYEQYF. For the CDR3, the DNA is TGTGCCAGCAGTCTCCCGGGGACACTCAACTCCTACGAGCAGTACTTC.

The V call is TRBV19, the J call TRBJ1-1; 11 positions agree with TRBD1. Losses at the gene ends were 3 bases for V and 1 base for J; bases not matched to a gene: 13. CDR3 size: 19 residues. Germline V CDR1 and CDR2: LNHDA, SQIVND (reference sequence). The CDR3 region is CASSIGVGQGGRGNTEAFF. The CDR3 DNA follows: TGTGCCAGTAGTATCGGGGTGGGACAGGGGGGTAGAGGGAACACTGAAGCTTTCTTT.

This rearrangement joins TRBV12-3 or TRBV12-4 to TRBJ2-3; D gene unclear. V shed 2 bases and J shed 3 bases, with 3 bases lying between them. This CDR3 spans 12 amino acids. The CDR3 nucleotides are TGTGCCAGCAGTTTATATACAGATACGCAGTATTTT. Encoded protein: CASSLYTDTQYF.

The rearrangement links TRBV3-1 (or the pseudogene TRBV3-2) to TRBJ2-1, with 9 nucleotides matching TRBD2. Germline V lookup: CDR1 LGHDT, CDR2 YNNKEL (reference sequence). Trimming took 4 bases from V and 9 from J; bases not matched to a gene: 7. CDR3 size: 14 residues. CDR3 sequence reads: CASSLGVAGAEQFF. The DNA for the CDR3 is TGTGCCAGCAGCCTCGGGGTAGCGGGAGCTGAGCAGTTCTTC.

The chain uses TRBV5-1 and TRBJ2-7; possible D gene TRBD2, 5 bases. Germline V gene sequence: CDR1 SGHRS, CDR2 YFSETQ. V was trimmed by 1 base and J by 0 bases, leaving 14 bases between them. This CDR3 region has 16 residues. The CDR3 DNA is TGCGCCAGCAGCTTGTTCAGCACGGGATCCTCCTACGAGCAGTACTTC. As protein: CASSLFSTGSSYEQYF. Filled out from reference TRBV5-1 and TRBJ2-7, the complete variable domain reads KAGVTQTPRYLIKTRGQQVTLSCSPISGHRSVSWYQQTPGQGLQFLFEYFSETQRNKGNFPGRFSGRQFSNSRSEMNVSTLELGDSALYLCASSLFSTGSSYEQYFGPGTRLTVT.

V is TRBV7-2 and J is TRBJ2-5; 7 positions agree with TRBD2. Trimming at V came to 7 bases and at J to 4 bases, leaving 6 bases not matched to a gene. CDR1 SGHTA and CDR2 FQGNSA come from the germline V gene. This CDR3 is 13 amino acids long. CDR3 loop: CASKWGGGETQYF. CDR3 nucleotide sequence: TGTGCCAGCAAATGGGGGGGTGGAGAGACCCAGTACTTC.

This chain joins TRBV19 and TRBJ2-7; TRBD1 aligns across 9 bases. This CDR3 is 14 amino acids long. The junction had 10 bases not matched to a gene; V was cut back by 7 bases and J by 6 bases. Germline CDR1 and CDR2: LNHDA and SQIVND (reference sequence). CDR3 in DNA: TGTGCCAGTACACCGGGACAGGGATATAGCGAGCAGTACTTC. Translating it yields CASTPGQGYSEQYF.

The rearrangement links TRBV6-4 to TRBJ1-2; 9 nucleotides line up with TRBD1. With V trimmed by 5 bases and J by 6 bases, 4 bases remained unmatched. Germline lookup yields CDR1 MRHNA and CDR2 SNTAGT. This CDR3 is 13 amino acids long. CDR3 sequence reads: CASSTGGGDGYTF. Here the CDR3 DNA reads TGTGCCAGCAGTACAGGGGGCGGGGATGGCTACACCTTC.

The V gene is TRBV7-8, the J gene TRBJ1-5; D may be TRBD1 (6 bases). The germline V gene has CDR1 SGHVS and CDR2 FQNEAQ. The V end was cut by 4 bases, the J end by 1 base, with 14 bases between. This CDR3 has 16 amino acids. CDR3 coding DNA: TGTGCCAGCAGCTCTCGGTTCCAGGGGAGCAATCAGCCCCAGCATTTT. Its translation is CASSSRFQGSNQPQHF.

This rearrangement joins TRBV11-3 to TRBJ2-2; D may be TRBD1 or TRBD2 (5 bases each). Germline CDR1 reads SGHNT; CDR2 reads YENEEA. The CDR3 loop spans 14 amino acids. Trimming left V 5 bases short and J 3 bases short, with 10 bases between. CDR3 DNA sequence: TGTGCCAGCAGCGAGGGGCCGTACACCGGGGAGCTGTTTTTT. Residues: CASSEGPYTGELFF.

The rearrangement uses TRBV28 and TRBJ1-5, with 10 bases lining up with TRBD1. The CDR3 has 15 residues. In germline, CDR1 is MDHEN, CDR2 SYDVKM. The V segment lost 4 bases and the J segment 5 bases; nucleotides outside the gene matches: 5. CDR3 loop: CASSSPGTGDQPQHF. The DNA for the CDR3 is TGTGCCAGCAGTTCCCCCGGGACAGGGGATCAGCCCCAGCATTTT.

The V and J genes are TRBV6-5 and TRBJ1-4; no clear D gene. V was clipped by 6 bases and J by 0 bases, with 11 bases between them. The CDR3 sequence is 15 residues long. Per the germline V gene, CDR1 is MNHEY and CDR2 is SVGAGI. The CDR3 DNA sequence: TGTGCCAGCAGGACCAATTCTGCAACTAATGAAAAACTGTTTTTT. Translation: CASRTNSATNEKLFF.

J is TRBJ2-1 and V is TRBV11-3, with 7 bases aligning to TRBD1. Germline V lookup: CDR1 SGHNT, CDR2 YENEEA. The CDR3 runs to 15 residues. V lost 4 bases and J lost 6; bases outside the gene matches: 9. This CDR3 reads CASSSGTAVSNEQFF. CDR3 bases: TGTGCCAGCAGCTCCGGGACAGCGGTCAGCAATGAGCAGTTCTTC.

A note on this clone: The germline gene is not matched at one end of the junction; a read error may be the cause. This chain's CDR3 is CASREDRSRSYGYTF. The CDR3 coding sequence is TGTGCCAGCAGGGAAGACAGGTCGCGTTCCTATGGCTACACCTTC. The chain couples TRBV2 to TRBJ1-2; D might be TRBD1 (6 bases). Germline loops: CDR1 SNHLY, CDR2 FYNNEI. This CDR3 has 15 residues. Complete variable domain (other parts from reference TRBV2 and TRBJ1-2): EPEVTQTPSHQVTQMGQEVILRCVPISNHLYFYWYRQILGQKVEFLVSFYNNEISEKSEIFDDQFSVERPDGSNFTLKIRSTKLEDSAMYFCASREDRSRSYGYTFGSGTRLTVV.

The CDR3 DNA reads as TGTGCCTGGGAGACAGGTTACAATTCACCCCTCCACTTT. The encoded protein is CAWETGYNSPLHF. The chain recombines TRBV30 with TRBJ1-6; maybe TRBD1 (6 bases). CDR3 length: 13 amino acids. Between the trimmed V and J ends, which lost 5 bases and 7 bases, there was a span of 12 bases. Germline CDR1 and CDR2: GTSNPN and SVGIG (reference sequence).

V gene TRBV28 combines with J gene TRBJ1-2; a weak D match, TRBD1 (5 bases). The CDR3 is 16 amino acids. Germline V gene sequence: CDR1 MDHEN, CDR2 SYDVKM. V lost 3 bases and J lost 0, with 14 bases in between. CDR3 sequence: CASSFPMGGANYGYTF. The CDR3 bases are TGTGCCAGCAGTTTCCCCATGGGGGGAGCTAACTATGGCTACACCTTC.

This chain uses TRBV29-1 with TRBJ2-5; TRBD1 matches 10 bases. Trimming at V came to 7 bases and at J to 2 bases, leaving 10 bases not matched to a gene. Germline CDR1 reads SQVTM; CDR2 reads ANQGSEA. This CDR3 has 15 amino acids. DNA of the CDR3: TGCAGCGCCGACCTAGACAGGGGGCTTCAAGAGACCCAGTACTTC. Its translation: CSADLDRGLQETQYF. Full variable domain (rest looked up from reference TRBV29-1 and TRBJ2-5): SAVISQKPSRDICQRGTSLTIQCQVDSQVTMMFWYRQQPGQSLTLIATANQGSEATYESGFVIDKFPISRPNLTFSTLTVSNMSPEDSSIYLCSADLDRGLQETQYFGPGTRLLVL.

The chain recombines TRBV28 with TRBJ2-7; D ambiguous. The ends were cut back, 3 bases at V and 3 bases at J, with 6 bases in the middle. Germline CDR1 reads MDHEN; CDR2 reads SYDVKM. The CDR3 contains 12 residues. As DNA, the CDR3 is TGTGCCAGCAGTTTCGGCAGCTACGAGCAGTACTTC. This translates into CASSFGSYEQYF.